The 20 T cell receptor beta chains listed next were all sequenced from one sample in a study of blood T cell repertoires in COVID-19. Only in-frame clones appear in the TCRdb table, and some are missing; sequencing was by immunoSEQ multiplex PCR. The sample shows approximately 170,000 clones, around 80% of them seen only once. The sequenced sample consisted of peripheral blood. These receptors were collected from a woman aged 70-85 years who had recovered from COVID-19.

The V and J genes are TRBV16 and TRBJ2-5; D might be TRBD2 (6 bases). CDR3 length equals 16 residues. Germline CDR1 and CDR2: KGHSY and FQNENV. V was shortened by 4 bases and J by 1 base, with 16 bases between the two germline ends. CDR3 DNA: TGTGCCAGCAGCCGCGCCGGTGTAGCGGTCCAAGAGACCCAGTACTTC. Translation: CASSRAGVAVQETQYF. The whole variable domain, filled in from reference TRBV16 and TRBJ2-5, reads GEEVAQTPKHLVRGEGQKAKLYCAPIKGHSYVFWYQQVLKNEFKFLISFQNENVFDETGMPKERFSAKCLPNSPCSLEIQATKLEDSAVYFCASSRAGVAVQETQYFGPGTRLLVL.

The chain uses TRBV30 and TRBJ1-5; D gene ambiguous. The CDR3 sequence is 13 residues long. Germline V gene data show CDR1 as GTSNPN and CDR2 as SVGIG (reference sequence). Trimming pared 1 base from V and 3 bases from J, leaving 7 bases between. The CDR3 is CAWSDTPNQPQHF. In nucleotides, the CDR3 is TGTGCCTGGAGTGACACCCCCAATCAGCCCCAGCATTTT.

This clone was counted only a few times. The chain couples TRBV24-1 to TRBJ2-5; tentative D call: TRBD1 (5 bases). CDR1 and CDR2 (germline): KGHDR, SFDVKD. V lost 2 bases, J lost 5 bases, and 14 bases lay in between. The CDR3 has 15 amino acids. DNA for the CDR3: TGTGCCACCAGTGATTCGGCCAGGGCGGATGAGACCCAGTACTTC. The encoded protein is CATSDSARADETQYF.

V is TRBV14 and J is TRBJ1-1; 7 bases map to TRBD1. CDR1 SGHDN and CDR2 FVKESK come from the germline V gene. Trimming cost V 0 bases and J 11 bases; bases outside gene matches: 6. The CDR3 runs 13 residues. CDR3 bases: TGTGCCAGCAGCCAAGACAGGGGGACCAGGGCTTTCTTT. Translating gives CASSQDRGTRAFF.

V is TRBV24-1 and J is TRBJ2-1, with D uncertain. V lost 2 bases and J 8 bases, leaving 9 bases between the germline ends. The CDR3 contains 13 residues. Germline CDR1 and CDR2: KGHDR and SFDVKD. The CDR3 loop is CATSDSHQDEQFF. Written as DNA, the CDR3 is TGTGCCACCAGTGATTCGCACCAGGATGAGCAGTTCTTC.

The CDR3 region is CASSQVAGRDTQYF. DNA of the CDR3: TGTGCCAGCAGCCAAGTTGCAGGGAGGGATACGCAGTATTTT. The chain uses TRBV3-1 (or the pseudogene TRBV3-2) and TRBJ2-3; possible D gene TRBD2, 6 bases. This CDR3 has 14 amino acids. CDR1 and CDR2 (germline): LGHDT, YNNKEL (reference sequence). The germline V and J ends were trimmed by 1 base and 6 bases, with 11 bases remaining between them.

This chain links TRBV5-1 with TRBJ2-1; D ambiguous. The V gene's germline CDR1 is SGHRS and CDR2 YFSETQ. The length of the CDR3 is 15 residues. Trimming took off 1 base at V and 5 bases at J, with 13 bases between the two ends. The CDR3 loop is CASSLIHPVDNEQFF. CDR3 DNA sequence: TGCGCCAGCAGCTTGATCCACCCGGTCGACAATGAGCAGTTCTTC.

This sequence joins TRBV28 and TRBJ1-2; D is undetermined. The V gene lost 5 bases and the J gene lost 0 bases, with 7 bases spanning the gap. CDR3 length equals 13 residues. In germline, CDR1 is MDHEN, CDR2 SYDVKM. The CDR3, as DNA: TGTGCCAGCAGTACCGAGGCTAACTATGGCTACACCTTC. This gives the protein CASSTEANYGYTF.

CDR3 loop: CASRLATNTGELFF. The CDR3 DNA follows: TGCGCCAGCCGGCTAGCTACGAACACCGGGGAGCTGTTTTTT. The chain joins TRBV5-1 to TRBJ2-2; TRBD2 might be the D (5 bases). The CDR3 contains 14 residues. Germline V gene lookup returns CDR1 SGHRS and CDR2 YFSETQ. The V end lost 7 bases, the J end lost 0 bases, and 10 bases lay between the germline ends.

The gene calls are TRBV18 and TRBJ1-4, with TRBD1 identical over 9 bases. The trim removed 4 bases at V and 12 bases at J, leaving 6 bases unmatched. This CDR3 is built from 13 residues. The germline V gene has CDR1 KGHSH and CDR2 LQKENI. CDR3 region: CASSRRGQGQLFF. The CDR3 DNA reads as TGTGCCAGCTCACGAAGGGGACAGGGTCAACTGTTTTTT.

This clone has only one observation. The chain combines TRBV19 with TRBJ1-2, with D perhaps matching TRBD1 (5 bases). This CDR3 is 12 amino acids long. Trimming removed 6 bases at V and 8 bases at J, with 13 bases between. The germline V gene encodes CDR1 LNHDA and CDR2 SQIVND (reference sequence). The CDR3 nucleotides are TGTGCCAGTAGACCAGGACCAGGGGGCTACACCTTC. It yields the protein CASRPGPGGYTF.

V is TRBV21-1 and J is TRBJ1-4; the table's D call of TRBD1 was not tested on the DNA. TRBV21-1 represents a pseudogene. The CDR3 sequence is 14 residues long. CDR3 DNA: TGTGCCAGCAGCACCCGGACAGGGTATGAAAAACTGTTTTTT. This gives the protein CASSTRTGYEKLFF.

Concerning this clone itself: Different DNA sequences within this sample yield the same CDR3. The J gene is TRBJ1-5, the V gene TRBV5-1; TRBD1 matches at 10 bases. After removal of 0 bases from V and 6 bases from J, the junction contained 0 bases not matched to a gene. The CDR3 has 14 amino acids. Germline lookup yields CDR1 SGHRS and CDR2 YFSETQ. CDR3 in amino acids: CASSLGTGGQPQHF. For the CDR3, the DNA is TGCGCCAGCAGCTTGGGGACAGGGGGTCAGCCCCAGCATTTT.

This clone has only a few counts. V usage is TRBV7-9 and J usage is TRBJ1-1, with TRBD1 identical over 9 bases. The trim removed 4 bases at V and 5 bases at J, leaving 5 bases unmatched. The CDR3 runs to 14 residues. Per germline, CDR1 SEHNR and CDR2 FQNEAQ (reference sequence). CDR3 bases: TGTGCCAGCAGCTCAGACAGGGGGATGACTGAAGCTTTCTTT. This encodes CASSSDRGMTEAFF.

The chain couples TRBV7-2 to TRBJ2-2, with 9 bases identical to TRBD2. The ends lost 4 bases at V and 6 bases at J; junction bases unmatched: 9. The CDR3 covers 16 residues. Germline V gene lookup returns CDR1 SGHTA and CDR2 FQGNSA. CDR3 bases: TGTGCCAGCAGCTCCCCGCTAGCGGGACTCGCCGGGGAGCTGTTTTTT. This translates into CASSSPLAGLAGELFF.

This chain connects TRBV6-5 to TRBJ1-2, with D maybe TRBD1 (5 bases). The germline V gene encodes CDR1 MNHEY and CDR2 SVGAGI. Trimming took off 6 bases at V and 8 bases at J, with 10 bases between the two ends. There are 11 residues in the CDR3. CDR3 DNA: TGTGCCAGCAGACGGTCAGGGGGCTACACCTTC. Translating gives CASRRSGGYTF.

This sequence joins TRBV3-1 (or the pseudogene TRBV3-2) and TRBJ2-1; the D is unclear. The CDR3 spans 14 residues. Germline loops: CDR1 LGHDT, CDR2 YNNKEL (reference sequence). V was pared by 0 bases and J by 10 bases, with 13 bases between. Written as DNA, the CDR3 is TGTGCCAGCAGCCAAGATGGCGGCTCCGGGGAGCAGTTCTTC. Its translation is CASSQDGGSGEQFF.

A single count supports this clone. The chain uses TRBV20-1 and TRBJ1-2; no definite D call. The CDR3 is made up of 11 amino acids. Trimming shortened V by 0 bases and J by 6 bases, and 5 bases separated the two germline ends. Germline V lookup: CDR1 DFQATT, CDR2 SNEGSKA (reference sequence). Here the CDR3 reads CSAREGDGYTF. As DNA, the CDR3 is TGCAGTGCTAGAGAGGGAGATGGCTACACCTTC.

This clone was seen once. The J gene is TRBJ2-4, the V gene TRBV5-1, with unresolved D. In germline, CDR1 is SGHRS, CDR2 YFSETQ. V lost 0 bases to trimming and J lost 6 bases, with 16 bases between them. The CDR3 runs 16 residues. CDR3 loop: CASSLAGWSSPNIQYF. The CDR3, as DNA: TGCGCCAGCAGCTTGGCCGGGTGGAGCAGTCCAAACATTCAGTACTTC.

The chain uses TRBV28 and TRBJ2-5; 8 positions agree with TRBD1. The length of the CDR3 is 13 residues. Germline CDR1 MDHEN, CDR2 SYDVKM. J gave up 6 bases and V 3 bases, and 3 bases lay outside the gene matches. The CDR3: CASSLQGAKTQYF. The DNA of the CDR3 is TGTGCCAGCAGTTTGCAGGGGGCCAAGACCCAGTACTTC. Filled out from reference TRBV28 and TRBJ2-5, the complete variable domain reads DVKVTQSSRYLVKRTGEKVFLECVQDMDHENMFWYRQDPGLGLRLIYFSYDVKMKEKGDIPEGYSVSREKKERFSLILESASTNQTSMYLCASSLQGAKTQYFGPGTRLLVL.